Listed below are T cell receptor beta chains from one sample, sequenced in a study of blood T cell repertoires in COVID-19. Some clones are missing from TCRdb's copy, which holds only in-frame ones; the method was immunoSEQ multiplex PCR. Of about 270,000 clones in the sample, around 84% were seen once. Sequenced input: PBMCs or T cells enriched from blood (not recorded which). These receptors all come from a man aged 18 to 29 who had recovered from COVID-19. Each CDR3 is given with its conserved first and last residue. A D gene is named only where the DNA matches it firmly. The size field is filled for only some rows; it gives once, few, many or a size class.

TRBV7-5	-	TRBJ2-2	-	CARSLVLWGRDTGELFF	TGTGCCAGAAGCTTAGTTCTCTGGGGGCGAGACACCGGGGAGCTGTTTTTT
TRBV9	-	TRBJ1-4	TRBD1	CASSGRTGVYEKLFF	TGTGCCAGCAGCGGACGGACAGGGGTATATGAAAAACTGTTTTTT
TRBV19	once	TRBJ2-7	TRBD2	CASSSGLAAYEQYF	TGTGCCAGTAGTTCAGGACTAGCTGCCTACGAGCAGTACTTC
TRBV5-1	-	TRBJ1-1	-	CASSSRGFKNTEAFF	TGCGCCAGCAGCAGCAGGGGTTTCAAGAACACTGAAGCTTTCTTT
TRBV2	-	TRBJ2-2	-	CASSVGEGTGELFF	TGTGCCAGCAGTGTGGGCGAAGGCACCGGGGAGCTGTTTTTT
TRBV11-3	-	TRBJ1-1	TRBD1	CASSLAGGTEAFF	TGTGCCAGCAGCTTAGCAGGGGGGACTGAAGCTTTCTTT
TRBV9	-	TRBJ2-5	-	CASSVQGFQETQYF	TGTGCCAGCAGCGTGCAGGGGTTTCAAGAGACCCAGTACTTC
TRBV7-9	-	TRBJ1-4	TRBD1	CASSLGTGVNEKLFF	TGTGCCAGCAGCTTAGGGACAGGGGTTAATGAAAAACTGTTTTTT
TRBV3-1/TRBV3-2	-	TRBJ1-1	-	CASSRRPAEAFF	TGTGCCAGCAGCCGGAGACCGGCTGAAGCTTTCTTT
TRBV6-6	-	TRBJ1-4	-	CASSLIPGHTNEKLFF	TGTGCCAGCAGTCTCATCCCGGGACACACTAATGAAAAACTGTTTTTT
TRBV5-4	-	TRBJ2-5	TRBD1	CASSITGGETQYF	TGTGCCAGCAGCATTACAGGGGGGGAGACCCAGTACTTC
TRBV30	-	TRBJ2-7	-	CAWSIPRFHYEQYF	TGTGCCTGGAGCATACCCAGGTTCCACTACGAGCAGTACTTC
TRBV6-5	-	TRBJ2-2	TRBD2	CASSRREMAGELFF	TGTGCCAGCAGTAGGCGGGAGATGGCCGGGGAGCTGTTTTTT
TRBV7-2	-	TRBJ2-1	TRBD2	CASSLAPSQTSGGALPFF	TGTGCCAGCAGCTTAGCGCCGAGTCAGACTAGCGGGGGGGCCCTCCCGTTCTTC
TRBV7-3	-	TRBJ2-7	-	CASSFGLSYEQYF	TGTGCCAGCAGCTTTGGACTCAGCTACGAGCAGTACTTC
TRBV14	-	TRBJ1-2	-	CASSQDKGGTVSYTF	TGTGCCAGCAGCCAAGATAAAGGAGGGACTGTTAGCTACACCTTC
TRBV11-3	-	TRBJ1-2	-	CASSLTMLANYGYTF	TGTGCCAGCAGCTTAACCATGTTAGCTAACTATGGCTACACCTTC
TRBV10-3	-	TRBJ2-2	-	CATGGLGGELFF	TGTGCCACCGGGGGTTTGGGCGGGGAGCTGTTTTTT
TRBV3-1/TRBV3-2	-	TRBJ2-5	TRBD2	CASSQLAGGRETQYF	TGTGCCAGCAGCCAACTAGCGGGGGGCCGGGAGACCCAGTACTTC
TRBV29-1	-	TRBJ1-1	-	CSVVVMNTEAFF	TGCAGCGTTGTCGTAATGAACACTGAAGCTTTCTTT
TRBV19	once	TRBJ2-1	-	CASRLGQSSYNEQFF	TGTGCCAGTAGGCTAGGACAGTCCTCCTACAATGAGCAGTTCTTC
TRBV5-1	once	TRBJ2-1	-	CASSLSPRGYNEQFF	TGCGCCAGCAGCCTTTCTCCGCGGGGCTACAATGAGCAGTTCTTC
TRBV30	-	TRBJ2-7	-	CAWDRTSSYEQYF	TGTGCCTGGGACAGGACAAGCTCCTACGAGCAGTACTTC
TRBV7-8	-	TRBJ1-3	-	CASSLGYQGSGNTIYF	TGTGCCAGCAGCTTAGGGTACCAGGGCTCTGGAAACACCATATATTTT
TRBV30	-	TRBJ1-5	-	CAWSGGGNQPQHF	TGTGCCTGGAGTGGGGGGGGGAATCAGCCCCAGCATTTT
TRBV7-3	-	TRBJ2-3	-	CASSQGYSPSTDTQYF	TGTGCCAGCAGCCAGGGGTACAGCCCTAGCACAGATACGCAGTATTTT
TRBV2	-	TRBJ1-4	-	CASSGSYEKLFF	TGTGCCAGCAGCGGGAGTTATGAAAAACTGTTTTTT
TRBV28	-	TRBJ1-6	-	CASSLEVANSPLHF	TGTGCCAGCAGTTTAGAGGTCGCCAATTCACCCCTCCACTTT
TRBV5-1	-	TRBJ2-1	-	CASSGGSKSSYNEQFF	TGCGCCAGCAGCGGAGGATCAAAGAGCTCCTACAATGAGCAGTTCTTC
TRBV25-1	-	TRBJ1-5	-	CASSVGGSNQPQHF	TGTGCCAGCAGCGTAGGGGGTAGCAATCAGCCCCAGCATTTT
TRBV7-8	-	TRBJ1-1	-	CASSPGLGNTEAFF	TGTGCCAGCAGCCCGGGACTTGGGAACACTGAAGCTTTCTTT
TRBV7-8	-	TRBJ2-3	TRBD2	CASSIGTSGRVLDTQYF	TGTGCCAGCAGCATAGGGACTAGCGGGAGGGTTCTGGATACGCAGTATTTT
TRBV11-2	few	TRBJ1-2	-	CASSPGHSGYTF	TGTGCCAGCAGCCCTGGACATTCCGGCTACACCTTC
TRBV11-2	-	TRBJ1-3	TRBD1	CASRDRGLTLSGNTIYF	TGTGCCAGCCGGGACAGGGGGCTCACGCTGTCTGGAAACACCATATATTTT
TRBV6-5	-	TRBJ1-4	TRBD1	CASRYRGRNEKLFF	TGTGCCAGCAGGTACAGGGGCCGTAATGAAAAACTGTTTTTT
TRBV5-1	-	TRBJ2-3	-	CASSLAGAGIADTQYF	TGCGCCAGCAGCTTGGCAGGGGCCGGTATAGCAGATACGCAGTATTTT
TRBV5-4	-	TRBJ2-5	TRBD2	CASSFKLAGGETQYF	TGTGCCAGCAGCTTTAAACTAGCGGGGGGAGAGACCCAGTACTTC
TRBV19	-	TRBJ1-1	-	CASSILARVNTEAFF	TGTGCCAGTAGTATATTGGCACGGGTAAACACTGAAGCTTTCTTT
TRBV7-2	-	TRBJ1-5	-	CASTSVGQPQHF	TGTGCCAGCACCTCGGTTGGTCAGCCCCAGCATTTT
TRBV29-1	few	TRBJ1-2	-	CSVDGGEGYTF	TGCAGCGTTGATGGAGGGGAAGGCTACACCTTC
TRBV6-5	-	TRBJ2-7	-	CASSSSTGGYEQYF	-